The entry that follows covers one T cell receptor beta chain sequence. The PCR ran on 60 Vbeta and 13 Jbeta primers. Here immunoSEQ multiplex PCR was the method, and the copy in TCRdb shows in-frame clones only, minus some. Seen here are about 190,000 clones, approximately 80% observed once, and the top ten hold about 2%. The data derive from a study of cytomegalovirus exposure and HLA in healthy donors. Sequencing was carried out using PBMCs. This sequence originates from a woman aged 25 to 39 in good health and CMV-seronegative.

The CDR3 DNA is TGTGCCAGCAGCTTAGATAGTGGGACAGGGGCTCAAAAACTGTTTTTT. Its protein is CASSLDSGTGAQKLFF. This chain links TRBV7-2 with TRBJ1-4; 10 nucleotides match TRBD1. The CDR3 runs 16 residues. After removal of 1 base from V and 9 bases from J, the junction contained 8 bases not matched to a gene. CDR1 and CDR2 (germline): SGHTA, FQGNSA.